These 22 T cell receptor beta chains came from one sample sequenced in a study of CD4 T cell repertoires in COVID-19. Here immunoSEQ multiplex PCR was the method, and the copy in TCRdb shows in-frame clones only, minus some. This table holds approximately 75,000 clones, roughly four fifths found once. Sequenced here: CD4+ T cells from peripheral blood, sampled after recovery from COVID-19. Source of these receptors: a human donor who had COVID-19.

This chain uses TRBV5-4 with TRBJ2-3, with D possibly matching TRBD1 (6 bases). In germline, CDR1 is SGHNT, CDR2 YYREEE (reference sequence). The CDR3 is made up of 16 amino acids. V was cut by 0 bases and J by 1 base, with 12 bases left in between. In DNA, the CDR3 is TGTGCCAGCAGCTTGGCCTCTGGGGGCGGCACAGATACGCAGTATTTT. Translated: CASSLASGGGTDTQYF.

The V call is TRBV5-3, the J call TRBJ2-4; weak D call: TRBD1 (7 bases). TRBV5-3 has ORF status, its function being uncertain. The CDR3 has 15 residues. Trimming pared 3 bases from V and 4 bases from J, leaving 14 bases between. The CDR3 coding sequence is TGTGCCAGAAGCTGGCGGGGACAGCAAAAAAACATTCAGTACTTC. Translating it yields CARSWRGQQKNIQYF.

Concerning this clone itself: The identical CDR3 is also encoded by other nucleotide sequences in the sample. The chain is built from TRBV6-6 and TRBJ1-5; 8 bases align to TRBD1. The CDR3 covers 14 residues. Trimming at V came to 5 bases and at J to 7 bases, leaving 7 bases not matched to a gene. Per germline, CDR1 MNHNY and CDR2 SVGAGI (reference sequence). The CDR3 region has the DNA TGTGCCAGCAGTCCTCAGGGGGCGAGACAGCCCCAGCATTTT. Amino acid sequence: CASSPQGARQPQHF.

This chain uses TRBV11-2 with TRBJ2-6, with 10 nucleotides matching TRBD1. This CDR3 is built from 17 residues. V gave up 1 base and J gave up 5 bases; unmatched junction bases: 5. Germline V gene lookup returns CDR1 SGHAT and CDR2 FQNNGV. The CDR3 reads CASSLGGTGARANVLTF. The CDR3 DNA is TGTGCCAGCAGCTTAGGGGGGACAGGGGCCCGGGCCAACGTCCTGACTTTC.

The V call is TRBV7-2, the J call TRBJ2-1; TRBD2 agrees at 10 bases. The CDR3 spans 19 residues. Germline assignment: CDR1 SGHTA and CDR2 FQGNSA. V dropped 0 bases and J dropped 0; count of bases not matched to a gene: 8. The CDR3 DNA follows: TGTGCCAGCAGCTTAGCCGGGACTAGCGTTCTAAGCTCCTACAATGAGCAGTTCTTC. Translated: CASSLAGTSVLSSYNEQFF.

This clone was seen only a few times. This CDR3 is also generated by other DNA sequences in the sample. The V and J genes are TRBV9 and TRBJ1-1; no definite D call. Deletions cut 0 bases from V and 4 bases from J, with 7 bases between. CDR1 and CDR2 (germline): SGDLS, YYNGEE. This CDR3 comprises 13 residues. The DNA for the CDR3 is TGTGCCAGCAGCGTAGGGGTTGGCACTGAAGCTTTCTTT. As protein: CASSVGVGTEAFF.

The chain recombines TRBV21-1 with TRBJ2-3. TRBV21-1 is deemed a pseudogene. This CDR3 contains 19 residues. The CDR3 DNA reads as TGTGCCAGCAGCAAAAATTTAGATGGGGTTATCATAGTCACAGATACGCAGTATTTT. This sequence encodes CASSKNLDGVIIVTDTQYF.

The chain couples TRBV5-1 to TRBJ2-5; 7 nucleotides align to TRBD1. From germline, CDR1 is SGHRS and CDR2 YFSETQ. V lost 3 bases and J lost 2; bases outside the gene matches: 7. This CDR3 has 15 residues. As DNA, the CDR3 is TGCGCCAGCAGCTCCCGCCTGGGACAGCAAGAGACCCAGTACTTC. It yields the protein CASSSRLGQQETQYF.

This clone was detected once. V gene TRBV2 combines with J gene TRBJ2-7; a weak D match, TRBD2 (5 bases). The V end lost 7 bases, the J end lost 4 bases, and 14 bases lay between the germline ends. The CDR3 runs 13 residues. CDR1 and CDR2 from the germline V gene are SNHLY and FYNNEI. CDR3 sequence (DNA): TGTGCCAGCAACATCCCTAGCTCTTACGAGCAGTACTTC. Its protein is CASNIPSSYEQYF.

The chain carries TRBV2 and TRBJ2-5; 12 bases fit TRBD2. Germline CDR1 is SNHLY and CDR2 is FYNNEI. V was pared by 7 bases and J by 5 bases, with 8 bases of the junction left unmatched. This CDR3 spans 15 amino acids. The CDR3 DNA is TGTGCCAGCAATACGCTAGCGGGGGGGCCCGAGACCCAGTACTTC. Translation gives CASNTLAGGPETQYF.

In its sample, this clone was seen once. The junction departs from the called germline gene at one end, perhaps through a read error. Other DNA sequences in this sample translate to the same CDR3. The rearrangement uses TRBV5-1 and TRBJ2-5, with 9 bases that match TRBD2. This CDR3 has 16 residues. Per the germline V gene, CDR1 is SGHRS and CDR2 is YFSETQ. The CDR3 coding sequence is TGCGCCAGCAGCTTGTTAGGCGCTAGCGGGGTTCAGACCCAATACTTC. Residues: CASSLLGASGVQTQYF.

This chain connects TRBV7-2 to TRBJ1-1; TRBD1 is a possible D gene (5 bases). V dropped 6 bases and J dropped 5 bases, with 10 bases sitting between them. The germline gives CDR1 SGHTA, CDR2 FQGNSA. The CDR3 length is 12 residues. DNA of the CDR3: TGTGCCAGCAGTAGACAGAGAACTGAAGCTTTCTTT. Its translation: CASSRQRTEAFF.

V gene TRBV5-4 combines with J gene TRBJ1-3; D might be TRBD1 (5 bases). With 4 bases removed from V and 0 bases from J, the gap between germline ends came to 14 bases. In germline, CDR1 is SGHNT, CDR2 YYREEE (reference sequence). The CDR3 has 16 amino acids. DNA of the CDR3: TGTGCCAGCAGCGTAGTAGGACAAAGCTCTGGAAACACCATATATTTT. This gives the protein CASSVVGQSSGNTIYF.

V gene TRBV5-1 combines with J gene TRBJ2-3; TRBD2 matches 7 bases. The CDR3 contains 15 residues. Germline CDR1 reads SGHRS; CDR2 reads YFSETQ. V was pared by 4 bases and J by 3 bases, with 8 bases of the junction left unmatched. This chain's CDR3 is CASSTQGLVTDTQYF. The CDR3 DNA sequence: TGCGCCAGCAGCACCCAAGGACTAGTAACAGATACGCAGTATTTT.

The chain has TRBV7-2 and TRBJ2-1, with D unresolved. The V end was cut by 5 bases, the J end by 0 bases, with 5 bases between. Germline values: CDR1 SGHTA, CDR2 FQGNSA. This CDR3 is 13 amino acids long. CDR3 in DNA: TGTGCCAGCAGCCCAGGCTCCTACAATGAGCAGTTCTTC. Translating it yields CASSPGSYNEQFF.

This chain joins TRBV13 and TRBJ2-3; TRBD2 agrees at 8 bases. V lost 2 bases to trimming and J lost 5 bases; unmatched junction nucleotides: 3. The germline V gene has CDR1 PRHDT and CDR2 FYEKMQ (reference sequence). The CDR3 runs 14 residues. This CDR3 reads CASSLPGGLDTQYF. Here the CDR3 DNA reads TGTGCCAGCAGCTTACCGGGGGGGTTAGATACGCAGTATTTT.

In its sample, this clone was seen a few times. The chain combines TRBV6-4 with TRBJ1-6; D is undetermined. The CDR3 spans 13 residues. V lost 0 bases to trimming and J lost 14 bases, with 11 bases between them. Germline V gives CDR1 MRHNA, CDR2 SNTAGT. The CDR3 region is CASSDSGGLTLHF. CDR3 sequence (DNA): TGTGCCAGCAGTGACTCTGGCGGTTTAACCCTCCACTTT.

V is TRBV27 and J is TRBJ2-2; the D call may be TRBD1 or TRBD2 (6 bases each). This CDR3 contains 16 residues. Germline V lookup: CDR1 MNHEY, CDR2 SMNVEV (reference sequence). V gave up 6 bases and J gave up 6 bases, with 20 bases separating them. The CDR3 sequence: CASSRGGLRGAGELFF. CDR3 nucleotides: TGTGCCAGCAGCCGAGGGGGACTGAGGGGGGCCGGGGAGCTGTTTTTT.

At least ten counts were recorded for this clone. CDR3 loop: CASSLAGTGAEQYF. Written as DNA, the CDR3 is TGTGCCAGCAGCTTGGCGGGGACAGGGGCCGAGCAGTACTTC. The chain recombines TRBV5-4 with TRBJ2-7; 10 nucleotides agree with TRBD1. Trimming cost V 0 bases and J 6 bases; bases outside gene matches: 3. The germline gives CDR1 SGHNT, CDR2 YYREEE (reference sequence). The CDR3 runs 14 residues.

The rearrangement uses TRBV3-1 (or the pseudogene TRBV3-2) and TRBJ1-3; D is undetermined. Per the germline V gene, CDR1 is LGHDT and CDR2 is YNNKEL (reference sequence). The V end was cut by 4 bases, the J end by 7 bases, with 11 bases between. The CDR3 is 13 residues long. CDR3 amino acids: CASSPRSRNTIYF. Written as DNA, the CDR3 is TGTGCCAGCAGCCCCCGGTCCCGCAACACCATATATTTT.

V and J are TRBV5-6 and TRBJ1-1; D is undetermined. The CDR3 runs to 12 residues. Deletions cut 1 base from V and 4 bases from J, with 5 bases between. The V gene's germline CDR1 is SGHDT and CDR2 YYEEEE. In DNA, the CDR3 is TGTGCCAGCAGCTTGTCGAGCACTGAAGCTTTCTTT. Encoded protein: CASSLSSTEAFF.

The chain combines TRBV19 with TRBJ1-3; D possibly corresponds to TRBD1 (6 bases). This CDR3 comprises 19 residues. The ends were cut back, 5 bases at V and 0 bases at J, with 23 bases in the middle. The V gene's germline CDR1 is LNHDA and CDR2 SQIVND (reference sequence). Here the CDR3 reads CASSPGFSIVDSSGNTIYF. The CDR3 region has the DNA TGTGCCAGTAGTCCGGGGTTTTCGATTGTGGACAGCTCTGGAAACACCATATATTTT.